This TCR beta chain is from a study of blood T cell repertoires in COVID-19. Germline CDR1 KGHSH, CDR2 LQKENI. This CDR3 is 18 amino acids long. Trimming removed 0 bases from V and 5 bases from J, with 19 bases in between. Generated by immunoSEQ multiplex PCR, the TCRdb table keeps only in-frame clones and is missing some. This sample has under 80,000 clones, with approximately 86% found just once. The gene calls are TRBV18 and TRBJ1-4; D unclear. The sequence was collected from a man between 65 and 85 years old with acute or convalescent COVID-19. Sequences were obtained from peripheral blood. The CDR3 is CASSPPASRIGENEKLFF. The CDR3 DNA is TGTGCCAGCTCACCACCGGCTAGTCGGATAGGCGAGAATGAAAAACTGTTTTTT.